Included here is one T cell receptor beta chain sequence, with context. Generated by immunoSEQ multiplex PCR, the TCRdb table keeps only in-frame clones and is missing some. The data contain about 190,000 clones, roughly 80% of them singletons. This sample stems from a study of blood T cell repertoires in COVID-19. Overall study: The origin of the acute and convalescent COVID-19 samples was the United States, Italy and Spain. PBMCs, B-cell-depleted T cells, or T cells were the source of the cDNA or gDNA that made up the material.

This TCR came from a woman aged 45-59 years with acute or convalescent COVID-19. The material sequenced was peripheral blood.

As DNA, the CDR3 is TGTGCCAGCTCAAGCTCTAATTCACCCCTCCACTTT. Translation gives CASSSSNSPLHF. V gene TRBV18 combines with J gene TRBJ1-6, with D uncertain. The CDR3 length is 12 residues. Germline V gives CDR1 KGHSH, CDR2 LQKENI. V dropped 5 bases and J dropped 6 bases, with 5 bases sitting between them.